The clone carrying this T cell receptor beta chain was detected only once. After removal of 3 bases from V and 6 bases from J, the junction contained 13 bases not matched to a gene. The CDR3 sequence is 16 residues long. Germline CDR1 and CDR2: KGHSH and LQKENI. TCRdb keeps only in-frame clones here, not all; method: immunoSEQ multiplex PCR. The data show some 150,000 clones, about 90% seen once. The data are from a study of blood T cell repertoires in COVID-19. Turning to the study itself: Samples of COVID-19 (acute and convalescent) were obtained from the United States, Italy and Spain.

The origin of this receptor is a woman aged 55 to 70 with active or convalescent COVID-19. The V call is TRBV18, the J call TRBJ2-5; TRBD1 aligns across 7 bases. The sequenced sample consisted of peripheral blood. The CDR3 coding sequence is TGTGCCAGCTCACCTCCTCGGGACAGTCACTGGAAGACCCAGTACTTC. Protein product: CASSPPRDSHWKTQYF.